The 8 T cell receptor beta chains below were found in one sample sequenced in a study of tumor and adjacent non-tumor tissue in lung cancer listed by TCRdb under 2018. The library was made by multiplex PCR. The run used an Illumina HiSeq 2500. Following protocols modified from ARM-PCR, the researchers constructed TCRbeta libraries through three rounds of nested PCR with primers (Table S4). Using fastp at Q25 and MiXCR, TCRdb reprocessed the public reads and kept productive beta chains. Rows with one shared CDR3 protein collapse into an entry with the most common genes and DNA. This sample lists about 81,000 distinct CDR3 sequences; 72% were detected once. The top ten hold approximately 9% of the sample. RNA was isolated from bulk, unsorted tissue, and RNA quality was assessed with a NanoDrop ND-1000 and an Agilent 2100. Material: lung tumor tissue. These receptors were taken from a woman between 40 and 50 years old with non-small cell lung cancer.

For this clonotype: Its ends do not fully match the called genes, so a read error is possible. This chain links TRBV6-5 with TRBJ1-5; no clear D gene. There are 12 residues in the CDR3. In germline, CDR1 is MNHEY, CDR2 SVGAGI. The CDR3 here is CASSYPEQPQHF. CDR3 sequence (DNA): TGCGCCAGCAGTTATCCGGAACAGCCCCAGCATTTT.

Regarding this clonotype: One end of the junction varies from germline; a read error may be responsible. The chain combines TRBV6-6 with TRBJ1-1, with D hard to call. The CDR3 totals 9 residues. Germline values: CDR1 MNHNY, CDR2 SVGAGI (reference sequence). CDR3 DNA: TGTGCCAGCAGTTACGGGTCCTACTTT. It is translated as CASSYGSYF.

V usage is TRBV12-3 or TRBV12-4 and J usage is TRBJ2-7; either TRBD1 or TRBD2 may supply D (5 bases each). The V end was cut by 5 bases, the J end by 2 bases, with 10 bases between. The CDR3 is 13 amino acids. Written as DNA, the CDR3 is TGTGCCAGCAGTCTCATGGGGGCCTACGAGCAGTACTTC. This sequence encodes CASSLMGAYEQYF.

About this clonotype: The germline gene is not matched at one end of the junction; a read error may be the cause. V gene TRBV11-2 combines with J gene TRBJ2-3, with D possibly matching TRBD2 (6 bases). Per germline, CDR1 SGHAT and CDR2 FQNNGV. CDR3 size: 16 residues. CDR3 loop: CASSLASSASTDMQNF. The CDR3 bases are TGTGCCAGCAGCTTAGCGTCTAGCGCTAGCACAGATATGCAAAATTTT. Variable domain in full (rest from reference TRBV11-2 and TRBJ2-3): EAGVAQSPRYKIIEKRQSVAFWCNPISGHATLYWYQQILGQGPKLLIQFQNNGVVDDSQLPKDRFSAERLKGVDSTLKIQPAKLEDSAVYLCASSLASSASTDMQNFGPGTRLTVL.

This chain links TRBV6-1 with TRBJ1-4, with D hard to call. The CDR3 spans 15 residues. Germline CDR1 is MNHNS and CDR2 is SASEGT. V was trimmed by 2 bases and J by 5 bases, leaving 12 bases between them. The CDR3 region is CASSELVVGNEKLFF. In DNA form, the CDR3 reads TGTGCCAGCAGTGAACTTGTAGTCGGGAATGAAAAACTGTTTTTT.

This clonotype was detected only a few times. The germline gene is not matched at one end of the junction; a read error may be the cause. This chain joins TRBV23-1 and TRBJ2-5, with 8 bases lining up with TRBD2. TRBV23-1 is noted as an ORF with a role that remains uncertain. CDR3 size: 15 residues. The CDR3 DNA follows: TGCGCCAGCAGTCCCCCTCCGGGGGGGCCAGAGGCCCAGTACTTC. This encodes CASSPPPGGPEAQYF.

As regards this clonotype: At one of its ends the junction is not consistent with the germline gene, which may arise from a read error. The genes are TRBV4-1 and TRBJ1-6, with D possibly TRBD1 on 6 matching bases. CDR3 length equals 17 residues. Germline V lookup: CDR1 MGHRA, CDR2 YSYEKL. The chain's CDR3 is CAGSQDAGVSYNSPLHF. For the CDR3, the DNA is TGTGCCGGCAGCCAAGACGCAGGGGTCTCCTATAATTCACCCCTCCACTTT.

The chain has TRBV4-1 and TRBJ2-7; perhaps TRBD1 as D (5 bases). Germline CDR1 reads MGHRA; CDR2 reads YSYEKL. The length of the CDR3 is 16 residues. V lost 2 bases and J lost 3, with 17 bases in between. Here the CDR3 DNA reads TGCGCCAGCAGCCAATATGCGGCAGGGAATTTCTACGAGCAGTACTTC. Its translation: CASSQYAAGNFYEQYF.